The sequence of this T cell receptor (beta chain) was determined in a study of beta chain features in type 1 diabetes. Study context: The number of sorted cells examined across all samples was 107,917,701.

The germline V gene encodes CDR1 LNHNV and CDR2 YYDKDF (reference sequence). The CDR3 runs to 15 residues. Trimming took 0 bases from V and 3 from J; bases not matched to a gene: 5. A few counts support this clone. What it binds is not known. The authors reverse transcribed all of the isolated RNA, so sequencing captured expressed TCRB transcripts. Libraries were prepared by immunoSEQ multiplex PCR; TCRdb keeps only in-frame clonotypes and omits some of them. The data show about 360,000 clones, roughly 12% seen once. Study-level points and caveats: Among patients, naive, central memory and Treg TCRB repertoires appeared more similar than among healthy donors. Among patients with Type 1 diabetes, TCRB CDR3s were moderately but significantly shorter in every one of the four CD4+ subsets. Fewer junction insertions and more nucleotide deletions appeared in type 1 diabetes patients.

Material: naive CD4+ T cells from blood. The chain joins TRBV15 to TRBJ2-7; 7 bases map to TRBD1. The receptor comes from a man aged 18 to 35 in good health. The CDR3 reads CATSRELTGSYEQYF. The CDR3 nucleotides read TGTGCCACCAGCAGAGAATTGACAGGGAGCTACGAGCAGTACTTC.